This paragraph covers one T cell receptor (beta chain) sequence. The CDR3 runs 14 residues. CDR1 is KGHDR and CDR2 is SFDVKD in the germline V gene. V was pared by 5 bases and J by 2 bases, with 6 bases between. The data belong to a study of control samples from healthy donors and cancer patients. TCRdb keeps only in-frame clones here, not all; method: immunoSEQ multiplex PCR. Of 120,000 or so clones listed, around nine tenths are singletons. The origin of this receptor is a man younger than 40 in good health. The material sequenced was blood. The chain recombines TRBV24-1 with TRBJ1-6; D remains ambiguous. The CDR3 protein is CATSAGAYNSPLHF. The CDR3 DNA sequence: TGTGCCACCAGTGCTGGGGCCTATAATTCACCCCTCCACTTT.